These 23 T cell receptor beta chains were all obtained from the same sample, sequenced in a study of identical twins. TCRdb reprocessed the 5' RACE reads with MiXCR, giving one entry per CDR3 protein. The data hold a few hundred thousand distinct CDR3 sequences, with 14% observed a single time. The sample was also reused in another study, on yellow fever vaccine responses in identical twins.

The sample consisted of CD4+ T cells sorted from blood. The receptor set was obtained from a young woman in good health.

This clonotype has more than one count but fewer than ten. J is TRBJ2-3 and V is TRBV5-6; D ambiguous. V lost 5 bases to trimming and J lost 4 bases, with 11 bases between them. Germline loops: CDR1 SGHDT, CDR2 YYEEEE. The CDR3 has 13 residues. This CDR3 reads CASSPLSPDTQYF. The CDR3 region has the DNA TGTGCCAGCAGTCCGTTATCCCCAGATACGCAGTATTTT. Drawing the rest from reference TRBV5-6 and TRBJ2-3, the complete variable domain is DAGVTQSPTHLIKTRGQQVTLRCSPKSGHDTVSWYQQALGQGPQFIFQYYEEEERQRGNFPDRFSGHQFPNYSSELNVNALLLGDSALYLCASSPLSPDTQYFGPGTRLTVL.

The sample holds a few counts of this clonotype. The chain has TRBV6-1 and TRBJ2-7; 13 bases agree with TRBD2. The V segment lost 5 bases and the J segment 9 bases; nucleotides outside the gene matches: 16. There are 17 residues in the CDR3. Germline CDR1 and CDR2: MNHNS and SASEGT. In nucleotides, the CDR3 is TGTGCCAGCAGTCCTACCTCGACCCCGGGACTAGCGGGGAGGCAGTACTTC. Its protein product is CASSPTSTPGLAGRQYF.

This clonotype was seen at least ten times. This chain links TRBV7-9 with TRBJ1-2; 7 bases map to TRBD1. This CDR3 contains 13 residues. V lost 4 bases to trimming and J lost 10 bases; unmatched junction nucleotides: 9. CDR1 and CDR2 (germline): SEHNR, FQNEAQ (reference sequence). CDR3 DNA: TGTGCCAGCAGCTCCGGGACAGCCGCACACTACACCTTC. Translation gives CASSSGTAAHYTF.

The chain links TRBV5-1 to TRBJ2-1; 15 positions agree with TRBD2. CDR1 is SGHRS and CDR2 is YFSETQ in the germline V gene. V was clipped by 3 bases and J by 5 bases; unmatched bases: 6. The CDR3 contains 17 residues. In DNA form, the CDR3 reads TGCGCCAGCAGCTCCGGGACTAGCGGGAGGTTTGACAATGAGCAGTTCTTC. Protein sequence: CASSSGTSGRFDNEQFF.

In this sample, this clonotype turned up a few times. The rearrangement links TRBV24-1 to TRBJ2-7, with D possibly being TRBD1 or TRBD2 (6 bases each). The CDR3 extends over 13 amino acids. V was pared by 9 bases and J by 0 bases, with 11 bases between. CDR1 KGHDR and CDR2 SFDVKD come from the germline V gene. CDR3 bases: TGTGCCACCGCCAAGGGGGGCTCCTACGAGCAGTACTTC. As protein: CATAKGGSYEQYF.

This clonotype occurred many times. The CDR3 region has the DNA TGTGCCAGCAGCCAAACTAGCGGTAAAGAGACCCAGTACTTC. Encoded protein: CASSQTSGKETQYF. This chain uses TRBV3-1 with TRBJ2-5; the match to TRBD2 covers 8 bases. Germline V CDR1 and CDR2: LGHDT, YNNKEL (reference sequence). With V trimmed by 2 bases and J by 3 bases, 2 bases remained unmatched. This CDR3 comprises 14 residues.

This chain joins TRBV11-2 and TRBJ2-3, with unresolved D. Germline-derived CDR1 and CDR2 are SGHAT and FQNNGV. Trimming took off 10 bases at V and 3 bases at J, with 14 bases between the two ends. This CDR3 has 13 amino acids. As DNA, the CDR3 is TGTGCCACCCGGTCCATGGGAACAGATACGCAGTATTTT. This encodes CATRSMGTDTQYF. Full variable domain (remainder filled in from reference TRBV11-2 and TRBJ2-3): EAGVAQSPRYKIIEKRQSVAFWCNPISGHATLYWYQQILGQGPKLLIQFQNNGVVDDSQLPKDRFSAERLKGVDSTLKIQPAKLEDSAVYLCATRSMGTDTQYFGPGTRLTVL.

This clonotype was seen a handful of times. The chain joins TRBV7-8 to TRBJ2-7, with D unclear. V gave up 5 bases and J gave up 4 bases, with 9 bases separating them. CDR1 and CDR2 (germline): SGHVS, FQNEAQ. The CDR3 consists of 12 residues. CDR3 sequence: CASSRSDYEQYF. CDR3 coding DNA: TGTGCCAGCAGCCGATCGGATTACGAGCAGTACTTC.

In this sample, this clonotype turned up a few times. CDR3 sequence (DNA): TGCGCCAGCAGCCAAGGCAGGACTAGCGGGAGGGGGAGCAATGAGCAGTTCTTC. Amino acids: CASSQGRTSGRGSNEQFF. J is TRBJ2-1 and V is TRBV4-1; 15 bases are a match to TRBD2. J gave up 6 bases and V 1 base, and 7 bases lay outside the gene matches. The CDR3 is 18 amino acids. In germline, CDR1 is MGHRA, CDR2 YSYEKL.

This clonotype was picked up a small number of times. The chain couples TRBV9 to TRBJ2-1; 9 bases align to TRBD2. Trimming removed 3 bases from V and 0 bases from J; junction bases left unmatched: 4. Looked up from germline, CDR1 is SGDLS and CDR2 is YYNGEE. The CDR3 is 16 residues long. CDR3 in DNA: TGTGCCAGCAGCGACCCTAGCGGGAACTCCTACAATGAGCAGTTCTTC. This sequence encodes CASSDPSGNSYNEQFF.

This clonotype was picked up a small number of times. V gene TRBV10-3 combines with J gene TRBJ1-2; weak D call: TRBD1 (5 bases). CDR1 is ENHRY and CDR2 is SYGVKD in the germline V gene. The CDR3 has 12 amino acids. V shed 2 bases and J shed 7 bases, with 8 bases lying between them. The DNA of the CDR3 is TGTGCCATCAGTGAGCAGGGCCCTGGCTACACCTTC. Translation: CAISEQGPGYTF.

There are many counts of this clonotype. J is TRBJ2-7 and V is TRBV9; maybe TRBD2 (6 bases). The CDR3 sequence is 16 residues long. Germline CDR1 SGDLS, CDR2 YYNGEE. With 5 bases removed from V and 2 bases from J, the gap between germline ends came to 20 bases. The CDR3 coding sequence is TGTGCCAGCAGAGCCGGTGGGTCGGGAGAACCCTACGAGCAGTACTTC. This codes for CASRAGGSGEPYEQYF.

V is TRBV5-8 and J is TRBJ2-2; D perhaps matches TRBD2 (6 bases). V shed 3 bases and J shed 0 bases, with 9 bases lying between them. This CDR3 is built from 15 residues. Germline CDR1 and CDR2: SGHTS and YDEGEE. The CDR3 DNA follows: TGTGCCAGCAGCTGGGAGGACCCGAACACCGGGGAGCTGTTTTTT. Encoded protein: CASSWEDPNTGELFF.

This clonotype was observed many times. The CDR3 spells CSARRGLGTEAFF. CDR3 bases: TGCAGTGCTAGAAGGGGTTTAGGGACTGAAGCTTTCTTT. The genes are TRBV20-1 and TRBJ1-1; D is possibly TRBD1 (5 bases). Trimming left V 2 bases short and J 5 bases short, with 12 bases between. Germline CDR1 DFQATT, CDR2 SNEGSKA (reference sequence). CDR3 length: 13 amino acids.

Many counts were recorded for this clonotype. The chain carries TRBV12-3 or TRBV12-4 and TRBJ1-2; D remains unclear. Deletions cut 7 bases from V and 1 base from J, with 13 bases between. The CDR3 is 14 residues long. DNA for the CDR3: TGTGCCAGCATAAGTTACGGGGTTAACTATGGCTACACCTTC. The encoded protein is CASISYGVNYGYTF.

This clonotype was picked up one time. The rearrangement uses TRBV28 and TRBJ2-3, with 9 bases lining up with TRBD2. The CDR3 is 17 amino acids. With V trimmed by 2 bases and J by 10 bases, 16 bases remained unmatched. Germline CDR1 reads MDHEN; CDR2 reads SYDVKM. The CDR3 sequence: CASSLVSAGGSYDAQYF. CDR3 coding DNA: TGTGCCAGCAGTTTAGTTTCGGCGGGAGGGTCGTACGATGCGCAGTATTTT.

This clonotype came up a few times. The V gene is TRBV7-9, the J gene TRBJ2-7; D not resolved. Trimming cost V 1 base and J 7 bases, with 8 bases left between them. CDR3 length equals 12 residues. The germline gives CDR1 SEHNR, CDR2 FQNEAQ (reference sequence). The CDR3 loop reads CASSLDFFEQYF. The CDR3 DNA reads TGTGCCAGCAGCTTAGATTTTTTTGAGCAGTACTTC.

This clonotype occurred many times. The J gene is TRBJ2-7, the V gene TRBV29-1; TRBD2 matches at 14 bases. The CDR3 length is 17 residues. Germline CDR1 and CDR2: SQVTM and ANQGSEA. V lost 6 bases to trimming and J lost 3 bases; unmatched junction nucleotides: 13. The DNA for the CDR3 is TGCAGCGTGGCCCCTCGGGGAGGGACTAGCGGGAGCTACGAGCAGTACTTC. Translation gives CSVAPRGGTSGSYEQYF.

In nucleotides, the CDR3 is TGTGCCAGCAGCCGGGAGACAGGGCTTAACTACGAGCAGTACTTC. Protein product: CASSRETGLNYEQYF. The chain links TRBV5-6 to TRBJ2-7; perhaps TRBD1 as D (7 bases). Germline loops: CDR1 SGHDT, CDR2 YYEEEE. The CDR3 loop spans 15 amino acids. Trimming removed 4 bases at V and 3 bases at J, with 17 bases between.

This clonotype showed up just a few times. The chain links TRBV7-2 to TRBJ2-3, with D perhaps TRBD1 (5 bases). Trimming pared 2 bases from V and 5 bases from J, leaving 8 bases between. The V gene's germline CDR1 is SGHTA and CDR2 FQGNSA. The CDR3 has 13 amino acids. CDR3 protein: CASSLWQGDTQYF. As DNA, the CDR3 is TGTGCCAGCAGCTTATGGCAGGGAGATACGCAGTATTTT.

This clonotype was detected a few times. The V and J genes are TRBV28 and TRBJ1-5, with TRBD1 matching over 8 bases. CDR3 length: 14 residues. Per germline, CDR1 MDHEN and CDR2 SYDVKM. J was trimmed by 6 bases and V by 0 bases; bases with no gene match: 1. This CDR3 is CASSLWGTGQPQHF. The CDR3 bases are TGTGCCAGCAGTTTATGGGGGACAGGTCAGCCCCAGCATTTT.

The J gene is TRBJ2-3, the V gene TRBV20-1, with D perhaps matching TRBD1 (6 bases). Trimming stripped 0 bases from V and 5 bases from J, with 15 bases between. Germline values: CDR1 DFQATT, CDR2 SNEGSKA (reference sequence). The CDR3 length is 15 residues. CDR3: CSARDQYRAEDTQYF. The CDR3 nucleotides read TGCAGTGCTAGAGATCAATACAGGGCCGAAGATACGCAGTATTTT.

The table lists this clonotype with many counts. This chain links TRBV27 with TRBJ2-1; TRBD1 aligns across 8 bases. The CDR3 sequence is 14 residues long. V shed 6 bases, J shed 2 bases, and the junction held 3 bases outside the gene matches. CDR1 and CDR2 from the germline V gene are MNHEY and SMNVEV (reference sequence). DNA for the CDR3: TGTGCCAGCAGAAGGGACAGGACCTACAATGAGCAGTTCTTC. As protein: CASRRDRTYNEQFF.